One sample yielded the 16 T cell receptor beta chains listed below, sequenced in a study of cytomegalovirus exposure and HLA in healthy donors (dated by TCRdb to 2015 to 2018). Receptor amplification or capture employed the immunoSEQ multiplex PCR assay. For the multiplex PCR, a mixture combining 60 forward primers for TCR Vbeta segments and 13 reverse primers for TCR Jbeta segments was used. TCRdb holds this immuneACCESS table with in-frame rearrangements only. Some clones are missing; in checked studies, unresolved V genes explain under half, and the rest has no known cause. The sample includes around 96,000 clones, with around four fifths observed a single time. 10% of the sample lies in the top ten. Sequencing was carried out using PBMCs. All receptors come from a young man in good health and CMV-seropositive.

J is TRBJ1-2 and V is TRBV9; D ambiguous. The ends were cut back, 3 bases at V and 0 bases at J, with 3 bases in the middle. This CDR3 has 12 amino acids. CDR1 SGDLS and CDR2 YYNGEE come from the germline V gene. The CDR3 region is CASSASNYGYTF. In nucleotides, the CDR3 is TGTGCCAGCAGCGCCTCTAACTATGGCTACACCTTC.

This chain links TRBV18 with TRBJ1-1; the match to TRBD1 covers 9 bases. V gave up 4 bases and J gave up 3 bases; unmatched junction bases: 12. The CDR3 covers 17 residues. Germline assignment: CDR1 KGHSH and CDR2 LQKENI. CDR3: CASSLSPGTGRYTEAFF. Written as DNA, the CDR3 is TGTGCCAGCTCACTCAGTCCCGGGACAGGGAGGTACACTGAAGCTTTCTTT.

This chain joins TRBV4-2 and TRBJ2-1; 7 bases align to TRBD2. The CDR3 loop spans 16 amino acids. CDR1 LGHNA and CDR2 YNFKEQ come from the germline V gene. The trim removed 1 base at V and 10 bases at J, leaving 13 bases unmatched. CDR3 residues: CASSQGGSGATREQFF. DNA for the CDR3: TGTGCCAGCAGCCAAGGAGGAAGCGGGGCCACACGGGAGCAGTTCTTC.

The CDR3 DNA is TGTGCCAGCAGCTCCCGGGACAGGGTACTCGAGAATGAAAAACTGTTTTTT. Translation: CASSSRDRVLENEKLFF. The V call is TRBV5-4, the J call TRBJ1-4; 9 nucleotides line up with TRBD1. The trim removed 3 bases at V and 5 bases at J, leaving 11 bases unmatched. The germline CDR1 and CDR2 sequences are SGHNT and YYREEE (reference sequence). The CDR3 is 17 residues long.

This clone appeared a few times. The chain carries TRBV18 and TRBJ1-1; TRBD1 matches 7 bases. The J segment lost 3 bases and the V segment lost 6 bases, leaving 10 bases of the junction unmatched. The CDR3 is made up of 15 amino acids. CDR1 and CDR2 (germline): KGHSH, LQKENI. The CDR3 here is CASSYGQELHTEAFF. The CDR3 DNA is TGTGCCAGCTCCTACGGACAGGAGCTTCACACTGAAGCTTTCTTT.

CDR3 region: CASRGVANYGYTF. In DNA, the CDR3 is TGTGCCAGCAGGGGAGTGGCTAACTATGGCTACACCTTC. The rearrangement uses TRBV6-1 and TRBJ1-2; D is ambiguous. Germline values: CDR1 MNHNS, CDR2 SASEGT. V lost 6 bases to trimming and J lost 0 bases, with 8 bases between them. This CDR3 has 13 residues.

The chain uses TRBV11-1 and TRBJ2-7, with 7 bases fitting TRBD1. CDR3 size: 16 residues. J lost 0 bases, V lost 4 bases, and 9 bases had no gene match. Looked up from germline, CDR1 is SGHAT and CDR2 is FQDESV (reference sequence). This CDR3 is CASSSETGQYSYEQYF. The DNA for the CDR3 is TGTGCCAGCAGCTCGGAGACGGGACAGTACTCCTACGAGCAGTACTTC.

The gene calls are TRBV5-1 and TRBJ2-4; 10 bases fit TRBD1. Germline CDR1 SGHRS, CDR2 YFSETQ. This CDR3 comprises 13 residues. Losses at the gene ends were 4 bases for V and 13 bases for J; bases not matched to a gene: 8. The CDR3 sequence is CASSPGQGGFQYF. DNA for the CDR3: TGCGCCAGCAGCCCCGGACAGGGGGGGTTCCAGTACTTC.

The chain couples TRBV27 to TRBJ2-5; D remains unclear. The germline gives CDR1 MNHEY, CDR2 SMNVEV (reference sequence). The CDR3 spans 13 residues. The V and J ends lost 4 bases and 2 bases respectively, with 8 bases between them. Here the CDR3 reads CASSYVAQETQYF. In DNA form, the CDR3 reads TGTGCCAGCAGTTATGTCGCGCAAGAGACCCAGTACTTC.

The chain carries TRBV7-3 and TRBJ2-1; 7 nucleotides line up with TRBD1. Germline V lookup: CDR1 SGHTA, CDR2 FQGTGA. The length of the CDR3 is 12 residues. V dropped 9 bases and J dropped 9; count of bases not matched to a gene: 8. The CDR3 protein is CASRTGSGEQFF. The CDR3 coding sequence is TGTGCCAGTAGGACAGGATCCGGTGAGCAGTTCTTC.

The gene calls are TRBV5-1 and TRBJ2-5, with 13 nucleotides matching TRBD2. The CDR3 covers 16 residues. Germline V gene data show CDR1 as SGHRS and CDR2 as YFSETQ. Unmatched junction bases numbered 2, after V lost 3 bases and J lost 0 bases. The CDR3 nucleotides are TGCGCCAGCAGCTCGACTAGCGGGGGGTACCAAGAGACCCAGTACTTC. This sequence encodes CASSSTSGGYQETQYF. The full variable domain, completed using reference TRBV5-1 and TRBJ2-5, is KAGVTQTPRYLIKTRGQQVTLSCSPISGHRSVSWYQQTPGQGLQFLFEYFSETQRNKGNFPGRFSGRQFSNSRSEMNVSTLELGDSALYLCASSSTSGGYQETQYFGPGTRLLVL.

The chain uses TRBV6-1 and TRBJ2-7; D may be TRBD1 (6 bases). V lost 8 bases to trimming and J lost 1 base, with 9 bases between them. The CDR3 is 12 amino acids. CDR1 MNHNS and CDR2 SASEGT come from the germline V gene. The CDR3 coding sequence is TGTGCCAGCTGGACAGCTTCCTACGAGCAGTACTTC. Amino acid sequence: CASWTASYEQYF.

The chain is built from TRBV7-8 and TRBJ2-3; maybe TRBD1 (5 bases). Germline-derived CDR1 and CDR2 are SGHVS and FQNEAQ. V dropped 0 bases and J dropped 0 bases, with 13 bases sitting between them. The CDR3 runs to 17 residues. CDR3 sequence (DNA): TGTGCCAGCAGCTTAGCGGACAATCGGTTTAGCACAGATACGCAGTATTTT. This translates into CASSLADNRFSTDTQYF.

The V gene is TRBV5-1, the J gene TRBJ1-3; possible D gene TRBD1, 6 bases. V lost 3 bases to trimming and J lost 3 bases, with 16 bases between them. Germline lookup yields CDR1 SGHRS and CDR2 YFSETQ. The CDR3 extends over 16 amino acids. CDR3 bases: TGCGCCAGCAGCTCAACAACAGGGAGAATTGGAAACACCATATATTTT. This translates into CASSSTTGRIGNTIYF.

The V call is TRBV6-4, the J call TRBJ2-3, with 9 bases lining up with TRBD2. Germline V gives CDR1 MRHNA, CDR2 SNTAGT. The CDR3 has 16 amino acids. Losses at the gene ends were 0 bases for V and 3 bases for J; bases not matched to a gene: 4. Here the CDR3 DNA reads TGTGCCAGCAGTGACTCGGCTAGCGGGGCAACAGATACGCAGTATTTT. Its translation is CASSDSASGATDTQYF.

The rearrangement uses TRBV27 and TRBJ2-3; possible D gene TRBD1, 5 bases. The CDR3 covers 14 residues. Trimming pared 3 bases from V and 4 bases from J, leaving 11 bases between. Germline CDR1 is MNHEY and CDR2 is SMNVEV (reference sequence). The CDR3 nucleotides read TGTGCCAGCAGTTTGGGCAGGGCCGCAGATACGCAGTATTTT. Protein product: CASSLGRAADTQYF.